These T cell receptor beta chains were read from a single sample in a study of cytomegalovirus exposure and HLA in healthy donors. Clones were read by immunoSEQ multiplex PCR, and TCRdb kept only the in-frame ones, dropping some. The table includes 130,000 to 150,000 clones, roughly two thirds detected once. Sequenced input: PBMCs. All receptors derive from a middle-aged woman in good health and CMV-seronegative. Each CDR3 is given with its conserved first and last residue. A D gene is named only where the DNA matches it firmly. Size is stated for part of the rows, as once, few or many counts, or as a class when the clone is expanded.

cdr3_nt: TGTGCCAGCAGATTCTTACAGGACTCCTACGAGCAGTACTTC
cdr3_aa: CASRFLQDSYEQYF
clone_size: few
j_call: TRBJ2-7
v_call: TRBV2
d_call: NA
cdr3_length: 14

cdr3_nt: TGTGCCAGCAGTGGGAGAAGCGGGGGGCAAGAGACCCAGTACTTC
cdr3_aa: CASSGRSGGQETQYF
clone_size: NA
j_call: TRBJ2-5
v_call: TRBV28
d_call: TRBD2
cdr3_length: 15

cdr3_nt: TGTGCCAGCAGCTCAAGCGGGGGAGAGACCCAGTACTTC
cdr3_aa: CASSSSGGETQYF
clone_size: NA
j_call: TRBJ2-5
v_call: TRBV7-8
d_call: TRBD2
cdr3_length: 13

cdr3_nt: TGCGCCAGCAGCGATACTACAGGGTCCTATGGCTACACCTTC
cdr3_aa: CASSDTTGSYGYTF
clone_size: NA
j_call: TRBJ1-2
v_call: TRBV5-1
d_call: NA
cdr3_length: 14

cdr3_nt: TGTGCCAGCAGTGGACTAGGGGAGGGCACAGATACGCAGTATTTT
cdr3_aa: CASSGLGEGTDTQYF
clone_size: NA
j_call: TRBJ2-3
v_call: TRBV2
d_call: NA
cdr3_length: 15

cdr3_nt: TGTGCCAGCAGCTCCCAGTACGGGGGGGGTAACACAGATACGCAGTATTTT
cdr3_aa: CASSSQYGGGNTDTQYF
clone_size: NA
j_call: TRBJ2-3
v_call: TRBV7-8
d_call: TRBD2
cdr3_length: 17

cdr3_nt: TGTGCCAGCAGTCCCACAGGGGAGGCTTACAATGAGCAGTTCTTC
cdr3_aa: CASSPTGEAYNEQFF
clone_size: NA
j_call: TRBJ2-1
v_call: TRBV27
d_call: NA
cdr3_length: 15

cdr3_nt: TGTGCCAGCAGCTTAATACCCGGACAGGGCGATCAGCCCCAGCATTTT
cdr3_aa: CASSLIPGQGDQPQHF
clone_size: NA
j_call: TRBJ1-5
v_call: TRBV5-5
d_call: TRBD1
cdr3_length: 16

cdr3_nt: TGCGCCAGCAGCCTGGGACTAGCGGGGTCAGGGGAAGAGACCCAGTACTTC
cdr3_aa: CASSLGLAGSGEETQYF
clone_size: NA
j_call: TRBJ2-5
v_call: TRBV5-1
d_call: TRBD2
cdr3_length: 17

cdr3_nt: TGTGCCAGCAGCTCCAGGGTAGCGGGGTCTGGAGAGACCCAGTACTTC
cdr3_aa: CASSSRVAGSGETQYF
clone_size: NA
j_call: TRBJ2-5
v_call: TRBV7-2
d_call: TRBD2
cdr3_length: 16

cdr3_nt: TGCGGATTCGGGTCCCGGAAAAACAATGAGCAGTTCTTC
cdr3_aa: CGFGSRKNNEQFF
clone_size: once
j_call: TRBJ2-1
v_call: TRBV2
d_call: NA
cdr3_length: 13

cdr3_nt: TGTTCCAGCAGCTTCAACGATCCGTCAGGCTATCATGGCTACACCTTC
cdr3_aa: CSSSFNDPSGYHGYTF
clone_size: NA
j_call: TRBJ1-2
v_call: TRBV7-9
d_call: NA
cdr3_length: 16

cdr3_nt: TGTGCCAGCTCACCCTCAACAGAGCCCCAGCATTTT
cdr3_aa: CASSPSTEPQHF
clone_size: NA
j_call: TRBJ1-5
v_call: TRBV18
d_call: NA
cdr3_length: 12

cdr3_nt: TGTGCCAGCAGCTGGAACAGGGGTCCCCCTGAAGCTTTCTTT
cdr3_aa: CASSWNRGPPEAFF
clone_size: NA
j_call: TRBJ1-1
v_call: TRBV11-2
d_call: TRBD1
cdr3_length: 14

cdr3_nt: TGTGCCAGCAGCTTGGGTCTGGACATGAACACTGAAGCTTTCTTT
cdr3_aa: CASSLGLDMNTEAFF
clone_size: NA
j_call: TRBJ1-1
v_call: TRBV5-5
d_call: NA
cdr3_length: 15

cdr3_nt: TGTGCCAGCTCGCGACAGGGGGCCGGGGAGACCCAGTACTTC
cdr3_aa: CASSRQGAGETQYF
clone_size: NA
j_call: TRBJ2-5
v_call: TRBV18
d_call: TRBD1
cdr3_length: 14

cdr3_nt: TGCGCCAGCAGCGTGGGGCCAGGAGATACGCAGTATTTT
cdr3_aa: CASSVGPGDTQYF
clone_size: NA
j_call: TRBJ2-3
v_call: TRBV5-1
d_call: NA
cdr3_length: 13

cdr3_nt: TGTGCCAGCAGCTTAGAAAGCTACTCTGGAAACACCATATATTTT
cdr3_aa: CASSLESYSGNTIYF
clone_size: NA
j_call: TRBJ1-3
v_call: TRBV11-2
d_call: NA
cdr3_length: 15

cdr3_nt: TGCGCCAGCAGCTTGGAAGTAGCGGGGGGTCGGAGCTCCTACAATGAGCAGTTCTTC
cdr3_aa: CASSLEVAGGRSSYNEQFF
clone_size: NA
j_call: TRBJ2-1
v_call: TRBV5-1
d_call: TRBD2
cdr3_length: 19

cdr3_nt: TGCGCCAGCAGCCCCTTGGGGGCTAGCACAGATACGCAGTATTTT
cdr3_aa: CASSPLGASTDTQYF
clone_size: NA
j_call: TRBJ2-3
v_call: TRBV5-1
d_call: NA
cdr3_length: 15

cdr3_nt: TGTGCCAGCAGTCCCCGACAGGGATTGGGCAATGAGCAGTTCTTC
cdr3_aa: CASSPRQGLGNEQFF
clone_size: NA
j_call: TRBJ2-1
v_call: TRBV28
d_call: TRBD1
cdr3_length: 15

cdr3_nt: TGTGCCAGCAGCGTAGAGGGGGGGTTAGGTGGCTACACCTTC
cdr3_aa: CASSVEGGLGGYTF
clone_size: NA
j_call: TRBJ1-2
v_call: TRBV9
d_call: NA
cdr3_length: 14

cdr3_nt: TGTGCCAGCAGCTTGGGGGGGACAGGGATCTATGGCTACACCTTC
cdr3_aa: CASSLGGTGIYGYTF
clone_size: NA
j_call: TRBJ1-2
v_call: TRBV5-4
d_call: TRBD1
cdr3_length: 15

cdr3_nt: TGTGCCAGCCTTGCAAACCGAGCTGGGGACAGTGAAGCTTTCTTT
cdr3_aa: CASLANRAGDSEAFF
clone_size: NA
j_call: TRBJ1-1
v_call: TRBV4-2
d_call: TRBD1
cdr3_length: 15

cdr3_nt: TGTGCCAGCCGAGAACGGGACAGGGTTAATGAGCAGTTCTTC
cdr3_aa: CASRERDRVNEQFF
clone_size: NA
j_call: TRBJ2-1
v_call: TRBV28
d_call: TRBD1
cdr3_length: 14

cdr3_nt: TGTGCCAGCAGTAAGGACACAGGAAGCCTTCAAGAGACCCAGTACTTC
cdr3_aa: CASSKDTGSLQETQYF
clone_size: NA
j_call: TRBJ2-5
v_call: TRBV2
d_call: NA
cdr3_length: 16

cdr3_nt: TGTGCCAGCAGGGGTAGACAGGGACAACCTAATGAAAAACTGTTTTTT
cdr3_aa: CASRGRQGQPNEKLFF
clone_size: NA
j_call: TRBJ1-4
v_call: TRBV6-6
d_call: TRBD1
cdr3_length: 16